The 29 T cell receptor beta chains below come from one sample, sequenced in a study of cytomegalovirus exposure and HLA in healthy donors. PCR involved 60 Vbeta and 13 Jbeta primers. Assay used: immunoSEQ multiplex PCR; TCRdb lists only in-frame clones, some missing. In total, the table holds some 130,000 clones. Material: PBMCs. These receptors originate from a middle-aged woman in good health and CMV-seropositive.

The genes are TRBV7-3 and TRBJ1-2, with D perhaps TRBD1 (6 bases). Looked up from germline, CDR1 is SGHTA and CDR2 is FQGTGA. V dropped 5 bases and J dropped 8 bases, with 15 bases sitting between them. CDR3 length: 13 residues. The CDR3 loop is CASSATGIDGYTF. DNA for the CDR3: TGTGCCAGCAGCGCGACAGGTATAGACGGCTACACCTTC.

The chain has TRBV5-6 and TRBJ1-5; no definite D call. Germline V gives CDR1 SGHDT, CDR2 YYEEEE. CDR3 length: 13 residues. V was cut by 9 bases and J by 1 base, with 11 bases left in between. The DNA for the CDR3 is TGTGCCAACTCACTGAGGAGCAATCAGCCCCAGCATTTT. It codes for CANSLRSNQPQHF.

J is TRBJ2-3 and V is TRBV6-1, with D possibly matching TRBD2 (6 bases). V shed 6 bases and J shed 0 bases, with 10 bases lying between them. The CDR3 is 14 amino acids. Per the germline V gene, CDR1 is MNHNS and CDR2 is SASEGT. CDR3 residues: CASRGGVSTDTQYF. As DNA, the CDR3 is TGTGCCAGCAGGGGAGGCGTAAGCACAGATACGCAGTATTTT.

The V and J genes are TRBV6-6 and TRBJ2-1, with D perhaps TRBD1 (6 bases). This CDR3 has 15 amino acids. V was clipped by 2 bases and J by 2 bases, with 10 bases between them. In germline, CDR1 is MNHNY, CDR2 SVGAGI (reference sequence). The DNA of the CDR3 is TGTGCCAGCAGTTACAAGGGGGATCCCTACAATGAGCAGTTCTTC. This translates into CASSYKGDPYNEQFF.

The CDR3: CASRVGSWTGANEQFF. CDR3 bases: TGTGCCAGCAGGGTGGGATCCTGGACAGGGGCCAATGAGCAGTTCTTC. The V and J genes are TRBV7-9 and TRBJ2-1; 9 bases are a match to TRBD1. CDR1 SEHNR and CDR2 FQNEAQ come from the germline V gene (reference sequence). J was trimmed by 6 bases and V by 6 bases; bases with no gene match: 12. The CDR3 has 16 amino acids.

V usage is TRBV5-6 and J usage is TRBJ1-2, with D unclear. Germline V gene sequence: CDR1 SGHDT, CDR2 YYEEEE. The length of the CDR3 is 13 residues. With 0 bases removed from V and 8 bases from J, the gap between germline ends came to 11 bases. CDR3 nucleotides: TGTGCCAGCAGCTTGGGGGCCCGCGGGGGCTACACCTTC. This encodes CASSLGARGGYTF.

The genes are TRBV25-1 and TRBJ1-3, with D possibly being TRBD1 (5 bases). Trimming pared 2 bases from V and 0 bases from J, leaving 8 bases between. Germline values: CDR1 MGHDK, CDR2 SYGVNS. The CDR3 covers 15 residues. The CDR3 protein is CASSEGDFSGNTIYF. CDR3 nucleotides: TGTGCCAGCAGTGAAGGGGACTTCTCTGGAAACACCATATATTTT.

The J gene is TRBJ1-3, the V gene TRBV19, with D tentatively TRBD1 (6 bases). The CDR3 is 18 amino acids. Trimming removed 3 bases at V and 4 bases at J, with 22 bases between. Per the germline V gene, CDR1 is LNHDA and CDR2 is SQIVND (reference sequence). The CDR3 nucleotides are TGTGCCAGTAGTATCCTCGGACAGACGGGACCGAAAGGAAACACCATATATTTT. Protein product: CASSILGQTGPKGNTIYF.

The rearrangement uses TRBV27 and TRBJ2-4; the D gene is possibly TRBD1 (5 bases). This CDR3 spans 14 amino acids. The V and J ends lost 3 bases and 8 bases respectively, with 14 bases between them. The germline CDR1 and CDR2 sequences are MNHEY and SMNVEV (reference sequence). CDR3 sequence (DNA): TGTGCCAGCAGTTTCAGGGCCTTTGGAGACATTCAGTACTTC. Translation gives CASSFRAFGDIQYF.

The chain recombines TRBV4-3 with TRBJ2-3, with TRBD2 matching over 14 bases. Germline V CDR1 and CDR2: LGHNA, YSLEER. V was clipped by 0 bases and J by 5 bases; unmatched bases: 13. The CDR3 consists of 20 residues. The chain's CDR3 is CASSQDGGLAGASYQDTQYF. CDR3 in DNA: TGCGCCAGCAGCCAAGATGGGGGACTAGCGGGAGCAAGTTATCAAGATACGCAGTATTTT.

This chain uses TRBV7-3 with TRBJ2-1, with 9 bases lining up with TRBD1. Germline CDR1 is SGHTA and CDR2 is FQGTGA. The CDR3 is made up of 15 amino acids. V shed 6 bases and J 6 bases; nucleotides not matched to a gene: 9. CDR3: CASRFPGQGVNEQFF. The CDR3 DNA reads TGTGCCAGCAGATTTCCGGGACAGGGAGTCAATGAGCAGTTCTTC. Filled out from reference TRBV7-3 and TRBJ2-1, the complete variable domain reads GAGVSQTPSNKVTEKGKYVELRCDPISGHTALYWYRQSLGQGPEFLIYFQGTGAADDSGLPNDRFFAVRPEGSVSTLKIQRTERGDSAVYLCASRFPGQGVNEQFFGPGTRLTVL.

The chain joins TRBV27 to TRBJ2-1; 8 bases map to TRBD2. Germline-derived CDR1 and CDR2 are MNHEY and SMNVEV (reference sequence). Trimming cost V 5 bases and J 6 bases; bases outside gene matches: 6. The CDR3 consists of 14 residues. The CDR3 DNA follows: TGTGCCAGCAGTCCCTTAGCGGGGTCCAATGAGCAGTTCTTC. Encoded protein: CASSPLAGSNEQFF.

The chain uses TRBV18 and TRBJ1-2; D is ambiguous. V was trimmed by 0 bases and J by 2 bases, leaving 7 bases between them. The CDR3 covers 14 residues. Per the germline V gene, CDR1 is KGHSH and CDR2 is LQKENI. The DNA of the CDR3 is TGTGCCAGCTCACCACCGGCCTTGAACTATGGCTACACCTTC. This sequence encodes CASSPPALNYGYTF.

The chain has TRBV7-2 and TRBJ2-7; a weak D match, TRBD1 (5 bases). With 1 base removed from V and 3 bases from J, the gap between germline ends came to 7 bases. In germline, CDR1 is SGHTA, CDR2 FQGNSA. The CDR3 loop spans 13 amino acids. This CDR3 reads CASSLEGIYEQYF. The CDR3 bases are TGTGCCAGCAGCTTAGAGGGGATCTACGAGCAGTACTTC. Full variable domain (missing parts from reference TRBV7-2 and TRBJ2-7): GAGVSQSPSNKVTEKGKDVELRCDPISGHTALYWYRQSLGQGLEFLIYFQGNSAPDKSGLPSDRFSAERTGGSVSTLTIQRTQQEDSAVYLCASSLEGIYEQYFGPGTRLTVT.

The chain recombines TRBV7-2 with TRBJ2-7, with no clear D. Deletions cut 0 bases from V and 0 bases from J, with 6 bases between. Germline V gene sequence: CDR1 SGHTA, CDR2 FQGNSA. This CDR3 is 14 amino acids long. The chain's CDR3 is CASSLAHSSYEQYF. As DNA, the CDR3 is TGTGCCAGCAGCTTAGCGCATAGCTCCTACGAGCAGTACTTC.

V and J are TRBV19 and TRBJ1-3, with a possible D match to TRBD1 (6 bases). V lost 3 bases and J 0 bases, leaving 15 bases between the germline ends. CDR1 is LNHDA, CDR2 SQIVND, per germline (reference sequence). The CDR3 loop spans 17 amino acids. DNA for the CDR3: TGTGCCAGTAGTATGCTACCAGACAGGAACTCTGGAAACACCATATATTTT. This sequence encodes CASSMLPDRNSGNTIYF.

The rearrangement uses TRBV4-1 and TRBJ1-2; TRBD1 agrees at 7 bases. After removal of 1 base from V and 4 bases from J, the junction contained 9 bases not matched to a gene. This CDR3 has 16 amino acids. Germline assignment: CDR1 MGHRA and CDR2 YSYEKL. The CDR3 DNA reads as TGCGCCAGCAGCCAAGGCCCGGGGACAGCCATCTATGGCTACACCTTC. Protein: CASSQGPGTAIYGYTF.

This chain uses TRBV4-3 with TRBJ2-4, with 8 bases matching TRBD2. Trimming took 0 bases from V and 5 from J; bases not matched to a gene: 9. Per germline, CDR1 LGHNA and CDR2 YSLEER. The length of the CDR3 is 17 residues. CDR3 DNA: TGCGCCAGCAGCCAAGATCCCAGCGGGAGTTTACAAAACATTCAGTACTTC. Protein sequence: CASSQDPSGSLQNIQYF.

This chain connects TRBV6-5 to TRBJ1-4; maybe TRBD1 (5 bases). This CDR3 comprises 14 residues. The germline V and J ends were trimmed by 6 bases and 8 bases, with 16 bases remaining between them. In germline, CDR1 is MNHEY, CDR2 SVGAGI. CDR3 sequence reads: CASRGPSLWEKLFF. In nucleotides, the CDR3 is TGTGCCAGCAGGGGGCCCTCCCTGTGGGAAAAACTGTTTTTT.

The J gene is TRBJ2-5, the V gene TRBV7-9; TRBD2 agrees at 8 bases. The end of the DNA is better explained by TRBJ2-7, so the J call may be wrong. The CDR3 is 14 residues long. Germline V gene lookup returns CDR1 SEHNR and CDR2 FQNEAQ (reference sequence). This CDR3 reads CASSFSGRAYEQYF. CDR3 nucleotides: TGTGCCAGCAGCTTTTCCGGGAGGGCCTACGAGCAGTACTTC.

J is TRBJ2-1 and V is TRBV9, with 11 bases matching TRBD2. The V and J ends lost 3 bases and 7 bases, in that order; junction bases with no gene match: 6. The germline V gene encodes CDR1 SGDLS and CDR2 YYNGEE. The CDR3 loop spans 15 amino acids. For the CDR3, the DNA is TGTGCCAGCAGCGGTAGCGGGAGGGGGTCTAATGAGCAGTTCTTC. It specifies CASSGSGRGSNEQFF. Full variable domain (rest looked up from reference TRBV9 and TRBJ2-1): DSGVTQTPKHLITATGQRVTLRCSPRSGDLSVYWYQQSLDQGLQFLIQYYNGEERAKGNILERFSAQQFPDLHSELNLSSLELGDSALYFCASSGSGRGSNEQFFGPGTRLTVL.

The V gene is TRBV30, the J gene TRBJ1-1, with D perhaps matching TRBD1 (5 bases). Trimming pared 4 bases from V and 1 base from J, leaving 22 bases between. The CDR3 loop spans 17 amino acids. Germline V gives CDR1 GTSNPN, CDR2 SVGIG (reference sequence). The CDR3: CAWTRWQGRGGNTEAFF. CDR3 DNA sequence: TGTGCCTGGACCCGATGGCAGGGCCGCGGTGGGAACACTGAAGCTTTCTTT. Based on the CDR3 plus reference TRBV30 and TRBJ1-1, the full variable domain is SQTIHQWPATLVQPVGSPLSLECTVEGTSNPNLYWYRQAAGRGLQLLFYSVGIGQISSEVPQNLSASRPQDRQFILSSKKLLLSDSGFYLCAWTRWQGRGGNTEAFFGQGTRLTVV.

V gene TRBV2 combines with J gene TRBJ2-1; possible D gene TRBD2, 5 bases. The CDR3 runs 13 residues. V lost 8 bases and J lost 7, with 15 bases in between. Germline-derived CDR1 and CDR2 are SNHLY and FYNNEI. In DNA form, the CDR3 reads TGTGCCAGCCCGATCGCCCGGGGAAATGAGCAGTTCTTC. This codes for CASPIARGNEQFF.

The chain uses TRBV28 and TRBJ2-5; 7 bases fit TRBD2. Trimming cost V 3 bases and J 4 bases; bases outside gene matches: 8. The CDR3 contains 15 residues. Germline CDR1 reads MDHEN; CDR2 reads SYDVKM. Here the CDR3 DNA reads TGTGCCAGCAGTTTTTCCGCGGGAGAGATAGAGACCCAGTACTTC. Its protein is CASSFSAGEIETQYF.

This sequence joins TRBV29-1 and TRBJ2-2; perhaps TRBD2 as D (5 bases). From germline, CDR1 is SQVTM and CDR2 ANQGSEA. This CDR3 contains 14 residues. Trimming removed 2 bases from V and 5 bases from J, with 12 bases in between. CDR3 amino acids: CSVERVRGTGELFF. Here the CDR3 DNA reads TGCAGCGTTGAACGTGTAAGAGGGACCGGGGAGCTGTTTTTT.

This chain joins TRBV12-5 and TRBJ1-2, with TRBD1 identical over 7 bases. Per the germline V gene, CDR1 is LGHNT and CDR2 is FRNRAP. The CDR3 totals 15 residues. V trimming: 4 bases; J trimming: 4 bases; junction bases outside the gene matches: 9. The CDR3 here is CASGSPTGTPYGYTF. CDR3 bases: TGTGCTAGTGGTTCCCCGACAGGGACGCCCTATGGCTACACCTTC.

This chain uses TRBV19 with TRBJ1-2; 8 bases map to TRBD1. CDR1 and CDR2 from the germline V gene are LNHDA and SQIVND (reference sequence). The CDR3 totals 16 residues. The V gene end was trimmed by 5 bases and the J gene end by 4 bases; junction bases not matched to a gene: 12. CDR3 loop: CASSAGGTGTSYGYTF. Here the CDR3 DNA reads TGTGCCAGTAGTGCAGGAGGGACAGGTACTTCCTATGGCTACACCTTC.

V usage is TRBV27 and J usage is TRBJ1-1, with TRBD1 matching 12 bases. The CDR3 spans 15 residues. The J segment lost 5 bases and the V segment lost 2 bases, leaving 3 bases of the junction unmatched. CDR1 and CDR2 (germline): MNHEY, SMNVEV (reference sequence). The CDR3 loop reads CASSLGTGGFTEAFF. CDR3 nucleotides: TGTGCCAGCAGTTTAGGGACAGGGGGCTTTACTGAAGCTTTCTTT.

The chain joins TRBV5-4 to TRBJ2-2, with 8 bases identical to TRBD1. The V gene's germline CDR1 is SGHNT and CDR2 YYREEE (reference sequence). CDR3 length: 15 residues. V dropped 4 bases and J dropped 6; count of bases not matched to a gene: 8. CDR3 amino acids: CASSRTGNYAGELFF. The CDR3, as DNA: TGTGCCAGCAGCCGGACAGGGAATTATGCCGGGGAGCTGTTTTTT. Looking up the rest from reference TRBV5-4 and TRBJ2-2 gives the full variable domain: ETGVTQSPTHLIKTRGQQVTLRCSSQSGHNTVSWYQQALGQGPQFIFQYYREEENGRGNFPPRFSGLQFPNYSSELNVNALELDDSALYLCASSRTGNYAGELFFGEGSRLTVL.